Below are 27 T cell receptor beta chains sequenced from a single sample in a study of regulatory T cells in long-lasting Graves disease. Arm-PCR of CDR3 regions with iRepertoire HTBI primers generated TCR beta libraries. TCRdb reanalysed the multiplex PCR reads using MiXCR and keeps one entry per CDR3 protein. The repertoire has fewer than 500,000 distinct CDR3 sequences, 15% to 20% of them found once; the top ten carry 9.5% to 15%. As for time point: newly diagnosed GD, antithyroid drugs for less than 3 months. Following extraction of RNA from PBMCs, that RNA was used to make the TCR library. These data are also associated with another study on T cells in Graves' hyperthyroidism and ophthalmopathy.

The sequencing used peripheral blood mononuclear cells (PBMCs), collected at new diagnosis, from a patient treated with antithyroid drugs. All receptors derive from a man between 40 and 49 years old with Graves disease.

In this sample, this clonotype turned up many times. The rearrangement uses TRBV5-1 and TRBJ2-3; 8 bases are a match to TRBD2. This CDR3 region has 15 residues. J was trimmed by 5 bases and V by 2 bases; bases with no gene match: 7. Germline CDR1 is SGHRS and CDR2 is YFSETQ. The CDR3: CASSFGAGGIDTQYF. CDR3 nucleotides: TGCGCCAGCAGCTTCGGGGCGGGAGGAATAGATACGCAGTATTTT.

This clonotype turned up a few times. The V call is TRBV29-1, the J call TRBJ2-1, with D maybe TRBD1 (5 bases). V lost 4 bases to trimming and J lost 8 bases, with 6 bases between them. CDR3 length equals 10 residues. Germline V lookup: CDR1 SQVTM, CDR2 ANQGSEA. The CDR3 is CSVGGHEQFF. In nucleotides, the CDR3 is TGCAGCGTTGGGGGCCATGAGCAGTTCTTC.

V is TRBV13 and J is TRBJ2-7; TRBD2 aligns across 12 bases. Unmatched junction bases numbered 13, after V lost 5 bases and J lost 5 bases. The germline V gene has CDR1 PRHDT and CDR2 FYEKMQ (reference sequence). The CDR3 contains 17 residues. CDR3 loop: CASSATPGLAGFNEQYF. The CDR3 DNA follows: TGTGCCAGCAGCGCCACCCCTGGACTAGCGGGATTCAACGAGCAGTACTTC.

This clonotype was picked up a small number of times. The gene calls are TRBV6-2 or TRBV6-3 and TRBJ2-4; D might be TRBD1 (6 bases). Germline V gene data show CDR1 as MNHEY and CDR2 as SVGEGT. V lost 2 bases, J lost 0 bases, and 11 bases lay in between. This CDR3 is built from 16 residues. The CDR3 nucleotides are TGTGCCAGCAGTTACCGGGACAAAATAGCCAAAAACATTCAGTACTTC. Residues: CASSYRDKIAKNIQYF.

In its sample, this clonotype was seen many times. The chain employs TRBV12-3 or TRBV12-4 and TRBJ2-7, with TRBD2 identical over 12 bases. Trimming took 10 bases from V and 9 from J; bases not matched to a gene: 13. CDR3 size: 14 residues. The DNA of the CDR3 is TGTGCCATCCAAAGTCCTAGCGGGAGGGGAAGGCAGTACTTC. Its protein product is CAIQSPSGRGRQYF.

This clonotype was picked up many times. This sequence joins TRBV12-3 or TRBV12-4 and TRBJ1-1; a weak D match, TRBD1 (5 bases). CDR3 length: 13 amino acids. The V and J ends lost 3 bases and 8 bases respectively, with 13 bases between them. The chain's CDR3 is CASSFLRGGEAFF. The CDR3 bases are TGTGCCAGCAGTTTTTTGCGGGGCGGCGAAGCTTTCTTT.

This clonotype showed up just a few times. The chain is built from TRBV29-1 and TRBJ2-1; D gene ambiguous. The V gene's germline CDR1 is SQVTM and CDR2 ANQGSEA. The CDR3 sequence is 16 residues long. The V gene lost 1 base and the J gene lost 0 bases, with 13 bases spanning the gap. The CDR3 coding sequence is TGCAGCGTTGAAGCTTTAGTGGGGTACTCCTACAATGAGCAGTTCTTC. Its translation: CSVEALVGYSYNEQFF.

This sequence joins TRBV30 and TRBJ1-3, with D unclear. The CDR3 loop spans 13 amino acids. The V gene's germline CDR1 is GTSNPN and CDR2 SVGIG (reference sequence). Trimming took 3 bases from V and 1 from J, leaving 7 bases between them. The CDR3 is CAWSGRSGNTIYF. The CDR3 DNA is TGTGCCTGGAGCGGCAGATCTGGAAACACCATATATTTT.

This clonotype has at least ten counts. The rearrangement uses TRBV5-1 and TRBJ2-1; 9 nucleotides line up with TRBD1. The V and J ends lost 0 bases and 4 bases, in that order; junction bases with no gene match: 8. CDR3 size: 17 residues. The germline V gene has CDR1 SGHRS and CDR2 YFSETQ. This chain's CDR3 is CASSLVYSGQGYNEQFF. CDR3 DNA: TGCGCCAGCAGCTTGGTTTATTCGGGACAGGGTTACAATGAGCAGTTCTTC.

This clonotype has ten or more counts. The CDR3 region has the DNA TGTGCTACCGGTCTCCGGTCCTACGAGCAGTACTTC. Amino acid sequence: CATGLRSYEQYF. The chain combines TRBV6-1 with TRBJ2-7; D gene uncertain. From germline, CDR1 is MNHNS and CDR2 SASEGT. The CDR3 sequence is 12 residues long.

This clonotype was observed a handful of times. A much larger clone lies one base from this, so it may be a read error. The chain recombines TRBV3-1 with TRBJ2-1; D is undetermined. Per germline, CDR1 LGHDT and CDR2 YNNKEL (reference sequence). There are 14 residues in the CDR3. For the CDR3, the DNA is TGTGCCAGCAGCCCATCGCTTTCCTACAATGAGCGGTTCTTC. It is translated as CASSPSLSYNERFF.

This clonotype was recorded at least ten times. The V gene is TRBV20-1, the J gene TRBJ2-3; no clear D. The V gene's germline CDR1 is DFQATT and CDR2 SNEGSKA (reference sequence). The V and J ends lost 1 base and 4 bases respectively, with 9 bases between them. CDR3 size: 13 residues. Here the CDR3 DNA reads TGCAGTGCTAGAGGGCTCTTTTCAGATACGCAGTATTTT. This sequence encodes CSARGLFSDTQYF.

This clonotype was picked up many times. The chain carries TRBV20-1 and TRBJ1-2; tentative D call: TRBD1 (5 bases). V was shortened by 3 bases and J by 6 bases, with 11 bases between the two germline ends. The germline V gene has CDR1 DFQATT and CDR2 SNEGSKA (reference sequence). The CDR3 sequence is 12 residues long. The CDR3: CSASEGSNGYTF. DNA for the CDR3: TGCAGTGCTAGTGAGGGGAGTAATGGCTACACCTTC.

This clonotype showed up many times. This chain links TRBV2 with TRBJ2-7; 13 nucleotides align to TRBD2. The CDR3 loop spans 12 amino acids. Germline V gene lookup returns CDR1 SNHLY and CDR2 FYNNEI. Trimming cost V 10 bases and J 6 bases; bases outside gene matches: 3. The CDR3 protein is CAMGLAGLEQYF. CDR3 in DNA: TGTGCCATGGGACTAGCGGGACTCGAGCAGTACTTC.

In this sample, this clonotype turned up many times. The V call is TRBV29-1, the J call TRBJ2-1, with 9 bases lining up with TRBD1. V dropped 3 bases and J dropped 2; count of bases not matched to a gene: 5. The germline V gene encodes CDR1 SQVTM and CDR2 ANQGSEA. CDR3 length equals 15 residues. In DNA, the CDR3 is TGCAGCGTTGATTCTTGGGACAGGGCCTACAATGAGCAGTTCTTC. This gives the protein CSVDSWDRAYNEQFF.

This clonotype came up many times. The rearrangement links TRBV27 to TRBJ2-3; perhaps TRBD2 as D (5 bases). Germline CDR1 is MNHEY and CDR2 is SMNVEV (reference sequence). This CDR3 is 16 amino acids long. V shed 5 bases and J shed 3 bases, with 18 bases lying between them. CDR3 region: CASSTRRVGSTDTQYF. DNA for the CDR3: TGTGCCAGCAGTACCAGGCGGGTTGGCTCGACAGATACGCAGTATTTT.

This clonotype appeared many times. This chain connects TRBV7-9 to TRBJ2-7; D is perhaps TRBD1 or TRBD2 (5 bases each). Germline V gene lookup returns CDR1 SEHNR and CDR2 FQNEAQ (reference sequence). The CDR3 covers 14 residues. V was clipped by 8 bases and J by 6 bases, with 20 bases between them. The CDR3: CASSRDIGRAEQYF. DNA for the CDR3: TGTGCCAGCTCCAGGGATATAGGGCGGGCCGAGCAGTACTTC.

This clonotype was seen repeatedly, ten times or more. The chain has TRBV2 and TRBJ2-2, with 11 bases that match TRBD1. This CDR3 contains 15 residues. J gave up 3 bases and V 7 bases, and 4 bases lay outside the gene matches. Germline lookup yields CDR1 SNHLY and CDR2 FYNNEI. The CDR3 DNA sequence: TGTGCCAGCACATTGGACAGGGGGCACACCGGGGAGCTGTTTTTT. Its protein is CASTLDRGHTGELFF. Using reference TRBV2 and TRBJ2-2 for the parts outside the CDR3, the full variable domain is EPEVTQTPSHQVTQMGQEVILRCVPISNHLYFYWYRQILGQKVEFLVSFYNNEISEKSEIFDDQFSVERPDGSNFTLKIRSTKLEDSAMYFCASTLDRGHTGELFFGEGSRLTVL.

This clonotype has a count of ten or more. J is TRBJ2-1 and V is TRBV6-2 or TRBV6-3, with 14 bases identical to TRBD2. Germline CDR1 MNHEY, CDR2 SVGEGT. This CDR3 contains 18 residues. V lost 5 bases and J lost 7; bases outside the gene matches: 13. The CDR3 is CASSDGTSGSILGNEQFF. CDR3 DNA: TGTGCCAGCAGTGATGGGACTAGCGGGAGTATTTTGGGGAATGAGCAGTTCTTC.

This clonotype appeared a few times. J is TRBJ1-2 and V is TRBV12-3 or TRBV12-4; D not certain. The CDR3 runs to 14 residues. Trimming took 1 base from V and 4 from J, leaving 10 bases between them. In DNA form, the CDR3 reads TGTGCCAGCAGTTTAGACGGTCTGAGCTATGGCTACACCTTC. Its translation is CASSLDGLSYGYTF.

The chain recombines TRBV20-1 with TRBJ2-7, with D hard to call. The CDR3 is 13 residues long. Germline CDR1 and CDR2: DFQATT and SNEGSKA (reference sequence). The V and J ends lost 5 bases and 6 bases respectively, with 17 bases between them. The DNA for the CDR3 is TGCAGTGCTTATCGGACCGACCGGCTCGAGCAGTACTTC. Translated, it gives CSAYRTDRLEQYF.

This clonotype came up many times. This CDR3 reads CSVEGRGELFF. CDR3 sequence (DNA): TGCAGCGTTGAAGGGAGGGGGGAGCTGTTTTTT. The chain employs TRBV29-1 and TRBJ2-2; possibly TRBD2 for D (5 bases). V lost 1 base to trimming and J lost 8 bases, with 5 bases between them. The CDR3 is made up of 11 amino acids. Germline-derived CDR1 and CDR2 are SQVTM and ANQGSEA.

This chain links TRBV15 with TRBJ2-6; D is ambiguous. Germline V gene sequence: CDR1 LNHNV, CDR2 YYDKDF (reference sequence). V was shortened by 5 bases and J by 0 bases, with 8 bases between the two germline ends. The CDR3 is 15 residues long. In DNA, the CDR3 is TGTGCCACCAGCCCTCGAGTCTCTGGGGCCAACGTCCTGACTTTC. It is translated as CATSPRVSGANVLTF.

In the case of this clonotype: A much larger clone differs from this one at a single base, so this may be a read error. V and J are TRBV5-1 and TRBJ2-7; D is possibly TRBD1 (5 bases). Per germline, CDR1 SGHRS and CDR2 YFSETQ. The length of the CDR3 is 15 residues. V lost 0 bases and J lost 1, with 11 bases in between. This CDR3 reads CASSLVRQGSYEQYF. CDR3 nucleotide sequence: TGCGCCAGCAGCTTGGTTCGCCAGGGATCCTACGAGCAGTACTTC. Based on the CDR3 plus reference TRBV5-1 and TRBJ2-7, the full variable domain is KAGVTQTPRYLIKTRGQQVTLSCSPISGHRSVSWYQQTPGQGLQFLFEYFSETQRNKGNFPGRFSGRQFSNSRSEMNVSTLELGDSALYLCASSLVRQGSYEQYFGPGTRLTVT.

The chain is built from TRBV6-1 and TRBJ2-7, with 7 nucleotides matching TRBD1. CDR1 is MNHNS, CDR2 SASEGT, per germline. Unmatched junction bases numbered 9, after V lost 6 bases and J lost 1 base. This CDR3 is built from 15 residues. The CDR3 DNA is TGTGCCAGCAGGGAGAAGACAGGGCTATCCTACGAGCAGTACTTC. Protein: CASREKTGLSYEQYF.

The chain carries TRBV24-1 and TRBJ1-2; no firm D call. The CDR3 covers 12 residues. Germline CDR1 is KGHDR and CDR2 is SFDVKD. The ends were cut back, 5 bases at V and 7 bases at J, with 10 bases in the middle. CDR3 coding DNA: TGTGCCACCAGTGCCGAGAGGGTTGGCTACACCTTC. Encoded protein: CATSAERVGYTF.

This clonotype appeared a few times. CDR3 sequence: CASSHPPGAKNTGELFF. The CDR3 nucleotides read TGTGCCAGCAGCCACCCTCCGGGAGCAAAGAACACCGGGGAGCTGTTTTTT. The rearrangement joins TRBV3-1 to TRBJ2-2; TRBD2 is a possible D gene (6 bases). The germline CDR1 and CDR2 sequences are LGHDT and YNNKEL (reference sequence). This CDR3 spans 17 amino acids. V was pared by 3 bases and J by 1 base, with 15 bases between.